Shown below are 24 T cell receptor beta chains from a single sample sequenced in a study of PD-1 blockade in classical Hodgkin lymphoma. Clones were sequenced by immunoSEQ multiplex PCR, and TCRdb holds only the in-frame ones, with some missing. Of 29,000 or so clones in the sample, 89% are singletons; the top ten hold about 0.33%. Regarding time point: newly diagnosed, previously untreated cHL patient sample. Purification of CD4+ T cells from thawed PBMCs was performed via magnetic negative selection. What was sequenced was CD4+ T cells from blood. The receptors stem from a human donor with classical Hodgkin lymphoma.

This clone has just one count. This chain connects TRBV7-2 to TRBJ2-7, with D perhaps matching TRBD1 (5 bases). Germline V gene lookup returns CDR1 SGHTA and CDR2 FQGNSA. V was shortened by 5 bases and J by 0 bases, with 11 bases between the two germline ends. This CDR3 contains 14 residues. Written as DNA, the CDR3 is TGTGCCAGCAGCCCCCGACAGCGCTCCTACGAGCAGTACTTC. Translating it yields CASSPRQRSYEQYF.

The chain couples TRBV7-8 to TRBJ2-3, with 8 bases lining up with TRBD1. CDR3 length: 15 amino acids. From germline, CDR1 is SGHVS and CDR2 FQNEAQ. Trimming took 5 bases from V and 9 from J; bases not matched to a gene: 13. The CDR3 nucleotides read TGTGCCAGCAGCGGACAGGGTAGAGGAGCAGGCACGCAGTATTTT. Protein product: CASSGQGRGAGTQYF.

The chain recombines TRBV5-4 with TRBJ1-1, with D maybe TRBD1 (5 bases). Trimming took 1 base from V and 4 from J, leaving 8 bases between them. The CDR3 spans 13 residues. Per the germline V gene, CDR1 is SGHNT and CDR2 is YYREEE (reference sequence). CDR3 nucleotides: TGTGCCAGCAGCTTGCAGGGTGGCACTGAAGCTTTCTTT. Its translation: CASSLQGGTEAFF. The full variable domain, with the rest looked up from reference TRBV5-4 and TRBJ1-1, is ETGVTQSPTHLIKTRGQQVTLRCSSQSGHNTVSWYQQALGQGPQFIFQYYREEENGRGNFPPRFSGLQFPNYSSELNVNALELDDSALYLCASSLQGGTEAFFGQGTRLTVV.

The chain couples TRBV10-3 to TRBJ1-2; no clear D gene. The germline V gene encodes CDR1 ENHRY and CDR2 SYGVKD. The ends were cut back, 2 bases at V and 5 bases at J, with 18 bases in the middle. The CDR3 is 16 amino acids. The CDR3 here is CAISEARSGREYGYTF. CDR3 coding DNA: TGTGCCATCAGTGAGGCTCGATCCGGGCGAGAGTATGGCTACACCTTC.

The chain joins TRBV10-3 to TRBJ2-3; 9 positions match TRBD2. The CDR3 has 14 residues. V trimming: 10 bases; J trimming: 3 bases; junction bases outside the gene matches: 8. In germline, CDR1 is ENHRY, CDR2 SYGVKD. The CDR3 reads CATAGLARTDTQYF. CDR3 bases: TGTGCCACCGCCGGACTAGCGAGGACAGATACGCAGTATTTT.

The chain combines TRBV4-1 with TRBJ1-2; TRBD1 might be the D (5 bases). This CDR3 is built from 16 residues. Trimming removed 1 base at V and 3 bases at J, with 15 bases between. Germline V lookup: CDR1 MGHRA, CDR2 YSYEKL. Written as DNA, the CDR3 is TGCGCCAGCAGCCAAGGATGGCGGGGGGGGGACTATGGCTACACCTTC. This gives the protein CASSQGWRGGDYGYTF.

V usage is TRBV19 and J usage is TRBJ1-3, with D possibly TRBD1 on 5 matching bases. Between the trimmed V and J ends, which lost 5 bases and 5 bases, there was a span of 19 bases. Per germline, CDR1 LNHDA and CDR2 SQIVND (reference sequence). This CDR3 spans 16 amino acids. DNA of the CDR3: TGTGCCAGTAGTCCCAAGGCTGTGGCGGGGCGAAACACCATATATTTT. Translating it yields CASSPKAVAGRNTIYF.

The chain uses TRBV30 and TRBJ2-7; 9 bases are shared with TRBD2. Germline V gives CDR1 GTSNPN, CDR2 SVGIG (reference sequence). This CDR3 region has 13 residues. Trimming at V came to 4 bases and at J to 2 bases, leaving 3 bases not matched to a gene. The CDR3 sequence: CAWKAGGAYEQYF. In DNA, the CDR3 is TGTGCCTGGAAGGCGGGAGGGGCCTACGAGCAGTACTTC.

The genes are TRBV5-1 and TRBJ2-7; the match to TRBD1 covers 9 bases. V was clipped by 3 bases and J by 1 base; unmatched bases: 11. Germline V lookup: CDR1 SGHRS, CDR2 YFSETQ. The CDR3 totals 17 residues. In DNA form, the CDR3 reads TGCGCCAGCAGCTGGGGACCGGGACAGGGTGGTTCCTACGAGCAGTACTTC. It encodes CASSWGPGQGGSYEQYF.

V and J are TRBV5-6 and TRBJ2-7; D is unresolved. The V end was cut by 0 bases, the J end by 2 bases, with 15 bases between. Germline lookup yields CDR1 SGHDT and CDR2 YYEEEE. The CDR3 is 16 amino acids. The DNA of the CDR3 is TGTGCCAGCAGCTTGGCCGTCTCGCTGGGGACCTACGAGCAGTACTTC. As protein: CASSLAVSLGTYEQYF.

CDR3 loop: CSVILPSYEQYF. DNA of the CDR3: TGCAGCGTTATTTTACCGTCCTACGAGCAGTACTTC. The chain combines TRBV29-1 with TRBJ2-7; D not certain. CDR3 length: 12 residues. CDR1 SQVTM and CDR2 ANQGSEA come from the germline V gene. The V gene lost 5 bases and the J gene lost 1 base, with 9 bases spanning the gap.

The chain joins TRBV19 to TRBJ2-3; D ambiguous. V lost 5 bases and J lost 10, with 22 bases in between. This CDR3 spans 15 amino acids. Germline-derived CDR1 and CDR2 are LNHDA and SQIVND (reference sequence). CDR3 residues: CASSDRWAPSSSQYF. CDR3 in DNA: TGTGCCAGTAGTGATCGGTGGGCCCCATCGTCGTCGCAGTATTTT.

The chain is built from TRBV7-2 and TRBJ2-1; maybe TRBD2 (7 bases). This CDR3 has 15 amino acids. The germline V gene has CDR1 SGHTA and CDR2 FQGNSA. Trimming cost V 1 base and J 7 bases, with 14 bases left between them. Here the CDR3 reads CASSLVEGGRNEQFF. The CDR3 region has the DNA TGTGCCAGCAGCTTAGTGGAGGGGGGGCGGAATGAGCAGTTCTTC.

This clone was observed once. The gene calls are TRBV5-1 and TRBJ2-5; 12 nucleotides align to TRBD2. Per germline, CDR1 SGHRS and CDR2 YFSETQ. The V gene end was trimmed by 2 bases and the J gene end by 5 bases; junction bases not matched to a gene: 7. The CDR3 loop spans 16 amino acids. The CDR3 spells CASSLGLAGSMETQYF. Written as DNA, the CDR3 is TGCGCCAGCAGCTTAGGACTAGCGGGGAGTATGGAGACCCAGTACTTC.

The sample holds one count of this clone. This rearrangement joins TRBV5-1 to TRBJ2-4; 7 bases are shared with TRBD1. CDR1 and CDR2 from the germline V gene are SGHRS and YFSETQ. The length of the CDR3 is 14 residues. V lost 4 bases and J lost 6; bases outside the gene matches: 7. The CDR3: CASSPPGTANIQYF. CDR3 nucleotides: TGCGCCAGCAGCCCCCCCGGGACAGCAAACATTCAGTACTTC.

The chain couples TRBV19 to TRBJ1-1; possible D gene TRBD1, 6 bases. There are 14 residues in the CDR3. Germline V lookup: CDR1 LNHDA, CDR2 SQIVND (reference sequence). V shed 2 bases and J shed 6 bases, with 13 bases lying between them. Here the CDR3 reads CASSISEKGAEAFF. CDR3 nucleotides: TGTGCCAGTAGTATATCAGAAAAGGGGGCTGAAGCTTTCTTT.

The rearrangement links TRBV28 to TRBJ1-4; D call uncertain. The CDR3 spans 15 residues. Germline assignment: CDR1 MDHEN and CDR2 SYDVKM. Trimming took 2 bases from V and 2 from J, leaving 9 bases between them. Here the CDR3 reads CASSLRESTNEKLFF. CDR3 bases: TGTGCCAGCAGTTTACGGGAAAGCACTAATGAAAAACTGTTTTTT.

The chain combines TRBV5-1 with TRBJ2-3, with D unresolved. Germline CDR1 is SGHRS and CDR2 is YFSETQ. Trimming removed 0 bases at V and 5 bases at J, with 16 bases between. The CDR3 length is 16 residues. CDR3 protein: CASSLVMAARKDTQYF. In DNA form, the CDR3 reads TGCGCCAGCAGCTTGGTGATGGCTGCTCGGAAAGATACGCAGTATTTT.

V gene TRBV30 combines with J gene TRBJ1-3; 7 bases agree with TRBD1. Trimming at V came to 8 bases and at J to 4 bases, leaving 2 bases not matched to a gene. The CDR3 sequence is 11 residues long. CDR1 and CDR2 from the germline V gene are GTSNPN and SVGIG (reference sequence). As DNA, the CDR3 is TGTGCCGCGGGACAGGGAAACACCATATATTTT. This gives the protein CAAGQGNTIYF.

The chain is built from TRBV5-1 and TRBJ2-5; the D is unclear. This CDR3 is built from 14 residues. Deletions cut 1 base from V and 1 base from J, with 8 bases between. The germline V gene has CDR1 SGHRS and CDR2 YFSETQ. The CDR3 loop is CASSLSASQETQYF. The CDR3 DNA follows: TGCGCCAGCAGCTTGTCCGCCAGCCAAGAGACCCAGTACTTC. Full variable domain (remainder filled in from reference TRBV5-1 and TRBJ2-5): KAGVTQTPRYLIKTRGQQVTLSCSPISGHRSVSWYQQTPGQGLQFLFEYFSETQRNKGNFPGRFSGRQFSNSRSEMNVSTLELGDSALYLCASSLSASQETQYFGPGTRLLVL.

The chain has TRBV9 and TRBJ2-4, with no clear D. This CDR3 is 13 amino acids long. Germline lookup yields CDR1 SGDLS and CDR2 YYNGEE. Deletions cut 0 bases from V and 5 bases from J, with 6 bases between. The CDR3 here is CASSVGAENIQYF. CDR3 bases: TGTGCCAGCAGCGTAGGGGCTGAAAACATTCAGTACTTC.

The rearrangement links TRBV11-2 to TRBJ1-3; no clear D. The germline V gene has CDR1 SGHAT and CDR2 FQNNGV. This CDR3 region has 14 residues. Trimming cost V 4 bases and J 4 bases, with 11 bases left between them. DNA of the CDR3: TGTGCCAGCAGCTCGATACCAGGAGGAAACACCATATATTTT. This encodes CASSSIPGGNTIYF.

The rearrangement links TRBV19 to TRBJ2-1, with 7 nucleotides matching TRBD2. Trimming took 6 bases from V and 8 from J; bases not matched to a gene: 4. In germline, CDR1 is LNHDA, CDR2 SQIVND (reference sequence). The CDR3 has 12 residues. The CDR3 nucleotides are TGTGCCAGTAGGGGGGGGGTCGATGAGCAGTTCTTC. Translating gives CASRGGVDEQFF. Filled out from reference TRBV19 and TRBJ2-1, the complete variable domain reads DGGITQSPKYLFRKEGQNVTLSCEQNLNHDAMYWYRQDPGQGLRLIYYSQIVNDFQKGDIAEGYSVSREKKESFPLTVTSAQKNPTAFYLCASRGGVDEQFFGPGTRLTVL.

The CDR3 sequence: CASSDGLLAGPYNEQFF. The CDR3 DNA reads TGTGCCAGCAGTGACGGACTCCTAGCGGGTCCCTACAATGAGCAGTTCTTC. This rearrangement joins TRBV6-1 to TRBJ2-1; 8 nucleotides agree with TRBD2. Unmatched junction bases numbered 9, after V lost 3 bases and J lost 2 bases. This CDR3 is 17 amino acids long. The germline V gene encodes CDR1 MNHNS and CDR2 SASEGT.